This T cell receptor beta chain was captured by sequencing in a study of human T cells and chemical hapten exposure. The overall study: Minor pooled library volume differences mainly drove per-sample TCR yield variation. Study conclusions and caveats: Relative to control repertoires, expanded TCRs gave rise to significantly more large CDR3 similarity clusters.

CDR1 and CDR2 from the germline V gene are KGHDR and SFDVKD. V was trimmed by 4 bases and J by 7 bases, leaving 19 bases between them. The length of the CDR3 is 16 residues. Points on this clonotype: Its antigen is unidentified.

In the original workflow: Per-sample TCR counts ranged from about 20,000 to 700,000, median about 100,000. TCRdb ran MiXCR on the RACE reads and lists one entry per CDR3 protein. These V and J calls originate from TCRdb's pipeline instead of the authors' own analysis. Of about 82,000 distinct CDR3 sequences in the sample, about 10% are singletons; the top ten hold around 3.8%. Described time point: patch test 3, about 24 weeks after DPC sensitization. Treatment meaning: therapeutic diphenylcyclopropenone sensitization with weekly scalp DPC. Phlebotomy was performed prior to application of every patch test.

This sequence was found in a woman in her 50s with alopecia areata. Some clones in this sample may be carry-over from other donors' samples. This specimen was whole blood, taken in connection with sensitization to the hapten diphenylcyclopropenone (DPC). V gene TRBV24-1 combines with J gene TRBJ2-1; D is ambiguous. CDR3 in DNA: TGTGCCACCAGTGAGGGTAGCCTCGGAGTGGGGAATGAGCAGTTCTTC. Protein: CATSEGSLGVGNEQFF.